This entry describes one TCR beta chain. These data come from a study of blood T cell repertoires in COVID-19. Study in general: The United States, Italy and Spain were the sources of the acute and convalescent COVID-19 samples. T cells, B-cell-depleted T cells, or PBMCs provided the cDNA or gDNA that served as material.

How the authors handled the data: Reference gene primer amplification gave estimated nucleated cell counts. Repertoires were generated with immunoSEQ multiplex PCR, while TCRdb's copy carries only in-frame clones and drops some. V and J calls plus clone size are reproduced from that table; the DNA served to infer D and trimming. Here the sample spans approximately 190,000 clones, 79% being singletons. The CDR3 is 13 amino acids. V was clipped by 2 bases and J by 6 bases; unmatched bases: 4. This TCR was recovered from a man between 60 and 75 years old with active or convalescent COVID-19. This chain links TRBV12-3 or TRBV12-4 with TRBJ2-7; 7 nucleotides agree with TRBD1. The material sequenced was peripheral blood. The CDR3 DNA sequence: TGTGCCAGCAGTTTAAGACAGGGTACCGAGCAGTACTTC. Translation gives CASSLRQGTEQYF.